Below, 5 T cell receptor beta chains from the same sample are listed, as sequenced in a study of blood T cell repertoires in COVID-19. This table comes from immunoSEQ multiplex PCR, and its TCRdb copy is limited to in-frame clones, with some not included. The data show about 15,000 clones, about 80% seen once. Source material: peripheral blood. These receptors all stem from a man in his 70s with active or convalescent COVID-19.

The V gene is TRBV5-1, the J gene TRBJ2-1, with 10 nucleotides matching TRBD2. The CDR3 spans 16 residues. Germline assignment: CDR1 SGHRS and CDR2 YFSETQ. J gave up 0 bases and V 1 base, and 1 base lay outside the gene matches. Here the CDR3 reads CASSLKRGGSYNEQFF. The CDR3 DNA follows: TGCGCCAGCAGCTTGAAGCGGGGGGGCTCCTACAATGAGCAGTTCTTC. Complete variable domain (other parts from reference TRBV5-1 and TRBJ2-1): KAGVTQTPRYLIKTRGQQVTLSCSPISGHRSVSWYQQTPGQGLQFLFEYFSETQRNKGNFPGRFSGRQFSNSRSEMNVSTLELGDSALYLCASSLKRGGSYNEQFFGPGTRLTVL.

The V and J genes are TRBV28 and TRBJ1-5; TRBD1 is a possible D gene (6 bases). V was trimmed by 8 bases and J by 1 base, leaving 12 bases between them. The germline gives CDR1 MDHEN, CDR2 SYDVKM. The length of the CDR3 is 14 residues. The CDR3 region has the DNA TGTGCCAGCCAGGGGCCCATCAGCAATCAGCCCCAGCATTTT. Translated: CASQGPISNQPQHF.

The CDR3 loop reads CASSQRGQETQYF. The CDR3, as DNA: TGCGCCAGCAGCCAACGGGGGCAAGAGACCCAGTACTTC. The chain couples TRBV4-3 to TRBJ2-5; possibly TRBD2 for D (6 bases). Germline V gives CDR1 LGHNA, CDR2 YSLEER. Trimming left V 2 bases short and J 2 bases short, with 6 bases between. The CDR3 runs to 13 residues.

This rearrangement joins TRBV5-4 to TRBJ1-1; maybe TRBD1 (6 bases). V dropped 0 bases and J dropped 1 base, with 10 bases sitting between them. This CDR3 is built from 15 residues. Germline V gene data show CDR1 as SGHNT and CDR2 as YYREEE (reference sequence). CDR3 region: CASSLADRGNTEAFF. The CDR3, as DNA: TGTGCCAGCAGCTTGGCGGACAGAGGGAACACTGAAGCTTTCTTT.

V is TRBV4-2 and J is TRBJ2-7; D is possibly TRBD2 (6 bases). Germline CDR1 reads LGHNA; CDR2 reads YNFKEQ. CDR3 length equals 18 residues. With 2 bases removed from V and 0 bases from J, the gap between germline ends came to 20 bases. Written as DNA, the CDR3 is TGTGCCAGCAGCCAATTGGCCCTTTACCGGGACTCCTCCTACGAGCAGTACTTC. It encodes CASSQLALYRDSSYEQYF.